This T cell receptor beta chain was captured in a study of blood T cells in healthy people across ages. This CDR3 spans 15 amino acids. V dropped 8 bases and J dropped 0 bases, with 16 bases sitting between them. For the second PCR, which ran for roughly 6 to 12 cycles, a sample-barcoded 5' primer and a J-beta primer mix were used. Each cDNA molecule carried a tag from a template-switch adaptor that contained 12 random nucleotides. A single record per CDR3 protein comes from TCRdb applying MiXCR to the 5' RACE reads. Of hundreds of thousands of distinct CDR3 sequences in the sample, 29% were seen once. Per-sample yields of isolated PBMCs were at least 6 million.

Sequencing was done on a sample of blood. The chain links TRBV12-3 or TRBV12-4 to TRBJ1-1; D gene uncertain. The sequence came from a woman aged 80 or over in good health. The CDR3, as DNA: TGTGCCAGCTCCACCGCACAGACCTTGAACACTGAAGCTTTCTTT. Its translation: CASSTAQTLNTEAFF.